What follows describes a single T cell receptor beta chain. This specimen comes from a study of blood T cell repertoires in COVID-19. About the study: The United States, Italy and Spain supplied acute and convalescent COVID-19 samples.

In the original analysis: Amplification of reference gene primers provided the estimated nucleated cell counts. This table comes from immunoSEQ multiplex PCR, and its TCRdb copy is limited to in-frame clones, with some not included. D and trimming come from the DNA, and the V and J calls and clone size come from that table. The sample has 200,000 to 250,000 clones, 65% to 85% seen once; the top ten hold approximately 3%. V shed 4 bases, J shed 1 base, and the junction held 7 bases outside the gene matches. Germline V gene data show CDR1 as SGHDT and CDR2 as YYEEEE. The CDR3 is 15 residues long. Input material: peripheral blood. The rearrangement links TRBV5-6 to TRBJ1-1; 7 nucleotides agree with TRBD1. The receptor was derived from a woman in her 30s who had recovered from COVID-19. The CDR3 region has the DNA TGTGCCAGCAGCGACGACAGGGTAGGGAACACTGAAGCTTTCTTT. Translation: CASSDDRVGNTEAFF.